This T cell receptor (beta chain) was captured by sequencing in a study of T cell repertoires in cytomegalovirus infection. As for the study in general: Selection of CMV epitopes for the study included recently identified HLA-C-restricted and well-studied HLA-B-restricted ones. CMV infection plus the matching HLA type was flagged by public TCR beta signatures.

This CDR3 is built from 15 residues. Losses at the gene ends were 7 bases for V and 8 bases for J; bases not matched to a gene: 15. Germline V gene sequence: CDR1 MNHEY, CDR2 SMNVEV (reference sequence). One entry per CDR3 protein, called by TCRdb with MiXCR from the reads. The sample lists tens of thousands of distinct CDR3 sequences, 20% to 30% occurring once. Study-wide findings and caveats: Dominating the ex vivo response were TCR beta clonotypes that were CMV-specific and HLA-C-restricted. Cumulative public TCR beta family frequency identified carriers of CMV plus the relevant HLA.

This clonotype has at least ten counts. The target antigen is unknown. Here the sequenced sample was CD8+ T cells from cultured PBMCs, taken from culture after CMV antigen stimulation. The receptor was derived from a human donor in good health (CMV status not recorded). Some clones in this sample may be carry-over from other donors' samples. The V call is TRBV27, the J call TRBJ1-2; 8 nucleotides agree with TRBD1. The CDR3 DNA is TGTGCCAGCAAGACGGGCTTGGACAGGGTAGGCGGCTACACCTTC. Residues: CASKTGLDRVGGYTF.